Listed below are T cell receptor beta chains from one sample, sequenced in a study of blood T cells in healthy people across ages. TCRdb re-analysed the 5' RACE reads in MiXCR, keeping a single row per CDR3 protein. The table records around 1.7 million distinct CDR3 sequences, approximately 28% of them present only once. What was sequenced was blood. The receptors originated from a woman aged 25 to 39 in good health. Both conserved end residues are part of each CDR3. D genes are given only for firm matches. Not every row has a clone size; where given, it reads once, few, many or a size class.

-	TRBV20-1	TRBJ1-6	TRBD1	CSARGQGRSPLHF	TGCAGTGCTAGGGGACAGGGACGTTCACCCCTCCACTTT
few	TRBV7-2	TRBJ2-1	TRBD2	CASSWGRLAGGYNEQFF	TGTGCCAGCAGCTGGGGACGACTAGCGGGGGGGTACAATGAGCAGTTCTTC
few	TRBV6-2/TRBV6-3	TRBJ1-5	-	CASSYSGAGLSNQPQHF	TGTGCCAGCAGTTACTCGGGGGCCGGACTATCAAATCAGCCCCAGCATTTT
-	TRBV3-1	TRBJ1-1	-	CASSHFAGGRTEAFF	TGTGCCAGCAGCCACTTTGCCGGGGGACGGACTGAAGCTTTCTTT
few	TRBV6-1	TRBJ2-5	-	CASSEVRTSQYF	TGTGCCAGCAGTGAAGTTAGGACTTCTCAGTACTTC
-	TRBV11-2	TRBJ1-2	-	CASSLAGSRYGHTF	TGTGCCAGCAGCTTAGCGGGGAGCCGCTATGGCCACACCTTC
once	TRBV7-2	TRBJ2-3	-	CASSWDAPADTQYF	TGTGCCAGCAGCTGGGACGCCCCGGCAGATACGCAGTATTTT
few	TRBV20-1	TRBJ1-2	-	CSAQRGRVNRDGYTF	TGCAGTGCCCAACGGGGCAGGGTAAATCGTGATGGCTACACCTTC
-	TRBV12-3/TRBV12-4	TRBJ2-3	TRBD2	CASSPGLARIPDTQYF	TGTGCCAGCAGCCCCGGACTAGCTCGGATACCAGATACGCAGTATTTT
many	TRBV5-5	TRBJ1-2	-	CASSADYGTLNYGYTF	TGTGCCAGCAGCGCCGATTACGGGACGCTTAACTATGGCTACACCTTC
-	TRBV29-1	TRBJ2-3	TRBD2	CSVLLTSADTQYF	TGCAGCGTTTTATTGACTAGCGCAGATACGCAGTATTTT
-	TRBV18	TRBJ2-3	TRBD1	CASSSDRGGGTDTQYF	TGTGCCAGCTCATCAGACAGGGGAGGCGGAACAGATACGCAGTATTTT
few	TRBV10-3	TRBJ2-7	-	CAISDATQDYEQYF	TGTGCCATCAGTGACGCGACACAAGACTACGAGCAGTACTTC
-	TRBV5-1	TRBJ1-1	-	CASSWAPGVNTEAFF	TGCGCCAGCAGCTGGGCTCCGGGGGTGAACACTGAAGCTTTCTTT
-	TRBV5-1	TRBJ1-3	TRBD1	CASSSTTGSRNTIYF	TGCGCCAGCAGCTCTACGACAGGGAGTAGAAACACCATATATTTT
few	TRBV4-3	TRBJ2-1	TRBD2	CASSPNTIAGLDNEQFF	TGCGCCAGCAGCCCCAATACAATAGCGGGATTAGACAATGAGCAGTTCTTC
-	TRBV5-1	TRBJ1-1	TRBD1	CASSSLRDRDSNTEAFF	TGCGCCAGCAGCTCACTACGGGACAGGGATTCTAACACTGAAGCTTTCTTT
few	TRBV6-2/TRBV6-3	TRBJ2-3	-	CASSYGLADITDTQYF	TGTGCCAGCAGTTACGGTTTAGCGGACATCACAGATACGCAGTATTTT
many	TRBV28	TRBJ2-1	TRBD1	CASSLGQGPNNEQFF	TGTGCCAGCAGTCTAGGACAGGGACCTAACAATGAGCAGTTCTTC
many	TRBV5-1	TRBJ2-1	-	CASSLAGTGADEQFF	TGCGCCAGCAGCTTGGCCGGAACGGGGGCCGATGAGCAGTTCTTC
few	TRBV27	TRBJ1-5	-	CASSTRGEVGNQPQHF	TGTGCCAGTTCTACGAGAGGGGAGGTAGGGAATCAGCCCCAGCATTTT
-	TRBV7-2	TRBJ2-5	TRBD2	CASSFDSGRRETQYF	TGTGCCAGCAGCTTCGATAGCGGGAGGAGGGAGACCCAGTACTTC
few	TRBV3-1	TRBJ1-2	-	CASSQDPGRYGYTF	TGTGCCAGCAGCCAAGATCCTGGTAGATATGGCTACACCTTC
few	TRBV2	TRBJ1-2	-	CASSDGLGLRTGGYTF	TGTGCCAGCAGTGACGGATTGGGACTGCGGACCGGTGGCTACACCTTC
few	TRBV29-1	TRBJ1-5	-	CSVEGTDNQPQHF	TGCAGCGTTGAAGGGACAGACAATCAGCCCCAGCATTTT
few	TRBV20-1	TRBJ2-7	TRBD1	CSAEGTGGDSYEQYF	TGCAGTGCAGAGGGGACAGGGGGCGACTCCTACGAGCAGTACTTC
-	TRBV20-1	TRBJ2-7	-	CSARIRKSYYEQYF	TGCAGTGCTAGAATCCGGAAAAGTTACTACGAGCAGTACTTC
many	TRBV7-7	TRBJ2-2	-	CASSLGRTNTGELFF	TGTGCCAGCAGCTTGGGACGGACGAACACCGGGGAGCTGTTTTTT
-	TRBV15	TRBJ2-1	-	CATSRDRPLPNEQFF	TGTGCCACCAGCAGAGATCGGCCCCTACCCAATGAGCAGTTCTTC
-	TRBV2	TRBJ2-1	-	CASRTNEQFF	TGTGCCAGCAGAACCAATGAGCAGTTCTTC
-	TRBV4-2	TRBJ1-2	-	CASSQAGGRRVRSYGYTF	TGTGCCAGCAGCCAAGCGGGCGGGCGCCGGGTTCGGAGCTATGGCTACACCTTC
few	TRBV19	TRBJ2-5	-	CASSIGGLPMGETQYF	TGTGCCAGTAGTATTGGAGGACTGCCCATGGGAGAGACCCAGTACTTC
-	TRBV2	TRBJ2-5	-	CATGQREQYF	TGTGCCACCGGCCAGCGTGAGCAGTACTTC
-	TRBV5-4	TRBJ2-2	-	CASSFTPGTGELFF	TGTGCCAGCAGCTTTACTCCCGGCACCGGGGAGCTGTTTTTT
few	TRBV3-1	TRBJ2-3	TRBD2	CASSQTASGTQYF	TGTGCCAGCAGCCAAACGGCTAGCGGTACGCAGTATTTT
few	TRBV29-1	TRBJ2-4	-	CSVEDLGRRQYF	TGCAGCGTTGAAGATCTTGGCAGGCGTCAGTACTTC
-	TRBV10-3	TRBJ1-2	TRBD1	CAISPGTDSGYTF	TGTGCCATCAGCCCCGGGACAGATTCCGGCTACACCTTC